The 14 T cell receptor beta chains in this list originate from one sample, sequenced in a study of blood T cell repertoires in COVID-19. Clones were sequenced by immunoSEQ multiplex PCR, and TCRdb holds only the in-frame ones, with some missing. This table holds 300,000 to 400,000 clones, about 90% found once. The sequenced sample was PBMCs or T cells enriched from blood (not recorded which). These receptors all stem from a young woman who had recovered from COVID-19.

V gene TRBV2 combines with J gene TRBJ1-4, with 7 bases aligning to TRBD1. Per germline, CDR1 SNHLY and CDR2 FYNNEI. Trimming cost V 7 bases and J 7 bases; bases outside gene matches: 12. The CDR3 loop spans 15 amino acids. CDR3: CASTLDRVRIEKLFF. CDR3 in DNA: TGTGCCAGCACATTAGACAGGGTGAGGATTGAAAAACTGTTTTTT.

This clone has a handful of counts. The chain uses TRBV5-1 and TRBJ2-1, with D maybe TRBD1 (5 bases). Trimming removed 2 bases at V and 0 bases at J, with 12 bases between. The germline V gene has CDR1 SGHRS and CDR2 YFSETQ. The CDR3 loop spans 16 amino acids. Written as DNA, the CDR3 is TGCGCCAGCAGCTTATACAGGAAGAGCTCCTACAATGAGCAGTTCTTC. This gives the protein CASSLYRKSSYNEQFF.

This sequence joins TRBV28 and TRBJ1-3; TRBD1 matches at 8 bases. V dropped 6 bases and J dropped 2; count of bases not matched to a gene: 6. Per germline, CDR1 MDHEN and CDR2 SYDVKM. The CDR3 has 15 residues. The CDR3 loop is CASSPDRGTGNTIYF. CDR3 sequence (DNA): TGTGCCAGCAGCCCTGACAGGGGAACTGGAAACACCATATATTTT.

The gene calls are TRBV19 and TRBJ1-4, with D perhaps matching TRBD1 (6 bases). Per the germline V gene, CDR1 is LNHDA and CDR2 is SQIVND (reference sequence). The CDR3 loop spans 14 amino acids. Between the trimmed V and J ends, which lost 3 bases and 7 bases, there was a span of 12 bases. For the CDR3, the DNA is TGTGCCAGTAGTATCGGACAGTTTGGTGAAAAACTGTTTTTT. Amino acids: CASSIGQFGEKLFF.

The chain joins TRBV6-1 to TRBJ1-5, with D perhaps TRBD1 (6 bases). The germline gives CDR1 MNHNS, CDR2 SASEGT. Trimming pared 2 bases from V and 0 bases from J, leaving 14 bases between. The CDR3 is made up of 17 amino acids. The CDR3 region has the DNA TGTGCCAGCAGTGAAATTCAGGGGAAATCTAGCAATCAGCCCCAGCATTTT. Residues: CASSEIQGKSSNQPQHF.

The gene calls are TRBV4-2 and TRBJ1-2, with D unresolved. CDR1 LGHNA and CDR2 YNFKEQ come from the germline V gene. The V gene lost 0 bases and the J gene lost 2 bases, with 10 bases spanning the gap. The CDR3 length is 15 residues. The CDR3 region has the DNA TGTGCCAGCAGCCAAGATAAGGCAGGCAACTATGGCTACACCTTC. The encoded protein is CASSQDKAGNYGYTF.

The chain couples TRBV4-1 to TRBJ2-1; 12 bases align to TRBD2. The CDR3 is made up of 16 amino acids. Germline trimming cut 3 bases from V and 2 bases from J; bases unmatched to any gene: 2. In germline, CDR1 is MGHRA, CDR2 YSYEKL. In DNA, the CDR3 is TGCGCCAGCAGCCAGCCTAGCGGGGGGGCCTACAATGAGCAGTTCTTC. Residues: CASSQPSGGAYNEQFF.

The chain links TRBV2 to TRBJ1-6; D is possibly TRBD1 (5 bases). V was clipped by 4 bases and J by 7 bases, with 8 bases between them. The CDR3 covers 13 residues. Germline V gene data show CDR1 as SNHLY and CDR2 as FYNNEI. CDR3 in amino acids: CASSAGGNSPLHF. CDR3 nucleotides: TGTGCCAGCAGTGCGGGGGGAAATTCACCCCTCCACTTT. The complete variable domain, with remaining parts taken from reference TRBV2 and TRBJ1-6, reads EPEVTQTPSHQVTQMGQEVILRCVPISNHLYFYWYRQILGQKVEFLVSFYNNEISEKSEIFDDQFSVERPDGSNFTLKIRSTKLEDSAMYFCASSAGGNSPLHFGNGTRLTVT.

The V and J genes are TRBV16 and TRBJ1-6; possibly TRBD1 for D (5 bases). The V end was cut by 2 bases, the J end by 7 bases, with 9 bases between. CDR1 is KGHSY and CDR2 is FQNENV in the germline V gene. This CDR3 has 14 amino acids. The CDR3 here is CASSQAQGNSPLHF. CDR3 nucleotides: TGTGCCAGCAGCCAAGCGCAGGGAAATTCACCCCTCCACTTT.

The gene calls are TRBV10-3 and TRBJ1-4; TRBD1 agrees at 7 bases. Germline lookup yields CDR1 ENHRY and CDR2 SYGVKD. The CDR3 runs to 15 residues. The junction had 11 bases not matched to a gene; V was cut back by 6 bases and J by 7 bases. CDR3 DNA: TGTGCCATCAGCGACACGGGACAGTCTCCTGAAAAACTGTTTTTT. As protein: CAISDTGQSPEKLFF.

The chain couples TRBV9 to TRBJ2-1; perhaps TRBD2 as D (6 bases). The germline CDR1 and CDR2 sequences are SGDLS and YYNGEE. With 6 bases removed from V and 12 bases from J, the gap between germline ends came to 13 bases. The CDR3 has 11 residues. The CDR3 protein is CASNGAGGQFF. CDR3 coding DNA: TGTGCCAGCAACGGGGCCGGGGGGCAGTTCTTC.

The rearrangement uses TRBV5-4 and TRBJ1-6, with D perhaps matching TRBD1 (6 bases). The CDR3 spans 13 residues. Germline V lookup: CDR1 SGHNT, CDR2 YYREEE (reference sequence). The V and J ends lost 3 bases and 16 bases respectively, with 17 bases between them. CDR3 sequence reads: CASSSSGTWGLHF. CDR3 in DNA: TGTGCCAGCAGCTCCTCAGGGACATGGGGACTCCACTTT. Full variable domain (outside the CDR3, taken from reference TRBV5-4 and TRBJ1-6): ETGVTQSPTHLIKTRGQQVTLRCSSQSGHNTVSWYQQALGQGPQFIFQYYREEENGRGNFPPRFSGLQFPNYSSELNVNALELDDSALYLCASSSSGTWGLHFGNGTRLTVT.

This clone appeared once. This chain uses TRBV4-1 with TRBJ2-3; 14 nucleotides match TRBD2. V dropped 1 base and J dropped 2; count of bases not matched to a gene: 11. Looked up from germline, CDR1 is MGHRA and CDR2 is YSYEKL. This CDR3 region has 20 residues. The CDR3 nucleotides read TGCGCCAGCAGCCAAGGCACTGGACTAGCGGGGGGCGGGGTCACAGATACGCAGTATTTT. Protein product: CASSQGTGLAGGGVTDTQYF.

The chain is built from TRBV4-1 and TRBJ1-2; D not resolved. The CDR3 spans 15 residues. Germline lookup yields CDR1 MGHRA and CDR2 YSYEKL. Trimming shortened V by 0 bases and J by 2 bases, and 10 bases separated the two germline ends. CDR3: CASSQDAGANYGYTF. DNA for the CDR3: TGCGCCAGCAGCCAAGACGCGGGTGCCAACTATGGCTACACCTTC.